What follows are 7 T cell receptor beta chains derived from one specimen sequenced in a study of cytomegalovirus exposure and HLA in healthy donors. Both 60 Vbeta primers and 13 Jbeta primers went into the PCR. Assay used: immunoSEQ multiplex PCR; TCRdb lists only in-frame clones, some missing. The repertoire table contains roughly 100,000 clones. The sample comprised PBMCs. All receptors come from a man aged 45-65 years in good health and CMV-seropositive.

V is TRBV30 and J is TRBJ1-6; a possible D gene is TRBD1 (6 bases). Trimming removed 3 bases from V and 7 bases from J, with 16 bases in between. Germline V gene sequence: CDR1 GTSNPN, CDR2 SVGIG (reference sequence). The CDR3 length is 15 residues. The CDR3 is CAWSARRGGNSPLHF. The CDR3 DNA reads as TGTGCCTGGAGCGCCCGAAGGGGGGGGAATTCACCCCTCCACTTT.

This sequence joins TRBV4-2 and TRBJ2-1, with unresolved D. Germline values: CDR1 LGHNA, CDR2 YNFKEQ. This CDR3 region has 12 residues. V lost 0 bases and J 15 bases, leaving 12 bases between the germline ends. The CDR3 reads CASSQELRCLFF. CDR3 DNA sequence: TGTGCCAGCAGCCAAGAGTTGCGTTGCCTGTTCTTC.

V usage is TRBV6-6 and J usage is TRBJ1-3, with 8 positions matching TRBD1. Per the germline V gene, CDR1 is MNHNY and CDR2 is SVGAGI (reference sequence). Trimming removed 2 bases from V and 3 bases from J; junction bases left unmatched: 3. The CDR3 is made up of 15 amino acids. In nucleotides, the CDR3 is TGTGCCAGCAGTTACCTCGACAGGGGTGGAAACACCATATATTTT. This encodes CASSYLDRGGNTIYF.

The chain uses TRBV19 and TRBJ1-3, with 7 bases aligning to TRBD1. Trimming cost V 6 bases and J 2 bases; bases outside gene matches: 7. CDR3 length: 15 residues. CDR1 is LNHDA, CDR2 SQIVND, per germline (reference sequence). CDR3 nucleotides: TGTGCCAGTAGCTACGGGACAGAACCTGGAAACACCATATATTTT. As protein: CASSYGTEPGNTIYF.

The J gene is TRBJ1-5, the V gene TRBV30, with D tentatively TRBD1 (6 bases). V shed 0 bases and J shed 5 bases, with 8 bases lying between them. The germline CDR1 and CDR2 sequences are GTSNPN and SVGIG (reference sequence). The CDR3 runs to 13 residues. The CDR3 loop reads CAWSVGQYQPQHF. The CDR3 DNA reads as TGTGCCTGGAGTGTAGGACAGTATCAGCCCCAGCATTTT.

The V call is TRBV4-1, the J call TRBJ1-1; D call uncertain. V gave up 8 bases and J gave up 1 base, with 14 bases separating them. The CDR3 has 14 amino acids. Germline V gene data show CDR1 as MGHRA and CDR2 as YSYEKL. The CDR3 loop reads CASRGPLKNTEAFF. DNA of the CDR3: TGCGCCAGCCGGGGTCCATTGAAGAACACTGAAGCTTTCTTT.

The chain has TRBV18 and TRBJ2-5; TRBD1 might be the D (6 bases). With 2 bases removed from V and 5 bases from J, the gap between germline ends came to 12 bases. Germline assignment: CDR1 KGHSH and CDR2 LQKENI. This CDR3 comprises 14 residues. CDR3 bases: TGTGCCAGCTCACCAAGGACAGTAGTGGAGACCCAGTACTTC. Protein sequence: CASSPRTVVETQYF.